This TCR beta chain derives from a study of shared T cell receptors in the human thymus. This clone was found a few times. Assay: immunoSEQ multiplex PCR; the TCRdb copy retains only in-frame clones and omits some. The repertoire holds over 450,000 clones, with around 78% as singletons. The same sample was also used in a study of human thymus T cells. That report notes: Related research reported highly overlapping thymic repertoires among unrelated individuals.

Sample: thymocytes. The clonotype comes from a boy under two years old with a congenital heart defect.

The CDR3 loop reads CASSQTTSGITDTQYF. DNA for the CDR3: TGCGCCAGCAGCCAAACGACTAGCGGGATCACAGATACGCAGTATTTT. The rearrangement uses TRBV4-3 and TRBJ2-3, with TRBD2 matching 11 bases. CDR3 length equals 16 residues. V dropped 2 bases and J dropped 2; count of bases not matched to a gene: 3. Germline loops: CDR1 LGHNA, CDR2 YSLEER.